This TCR beta chain comes out of a study of CD8 T cells in Susac syndrome. TCR beta sequencing was performed on blood CD8+ and CD4+ T cells. In contrast to the negatively isolated CD8+ and CD4+ T cells, TEMRA cells were FACS-enriched. Findings and caveats of the study: That the number of individuals in its TCR sequencing and HLA analysis was relatively small was acknowledged by the study.

As for this clonotype: Its specificity is unknown.

This CDR3 contains 15 residues. Germline lookup yields CDR1 LGHDT and CDR2 YNNKEL (reference sequence). V lost 2 bases, J lost 3 bases, and 7 bases stayed unmatched. Reverse transcription of about 0.5 to 1 ug RNA used random hexamers. Amplification of TCR beta CDR3 used immunoSEQ multiplex PCR across 54 Vbeta and 13 Jbeta. In TCRdb, the immunoSEQ multiplex PCR reads were re-called with MiXCR into one record per CDR3 protein. The sample consists of a few hundred thousand distinct CDR3 sequences, around 84% of them appearing once. This sequence originates from a human donor with multiple sclerosis. Sequencing input: CD8+ T cells from PBMCs. V gene TRBV3-1 combines with J gene TRBJ2-7; TRBD2 matches 7 bases. CDR3 sequence reads: CASSQPQAGSYEQYF. The CDR3 DNA is TGTGCCAGCAGCCAACCACAAGCGGGGAGCTACGAGCAGTACTTC.